The T cell receptor (beta chain) described here comes from a study of long-term antiretroviral therapy in people with HIV. Looking at the study overall: Collection dates of the earliest samples fall about a decade before the 2015 immediate-ART recommendation.

The CDR3 is made up of 13 amino acids. Germline lookup yields CDR1 SSHAT and CDR2 FNYEAQ (reference sequence). With survey level as its setting, the immunoSEQ assay was v3.0. Method: immunoSEQ multiplex PCR; TCRdb's copy keeps in-frame clones and lacks some. Of about 28,000 clones listed, 80% to 95% were seen once; the top ten hold around 4.2%. The study's findings and limits: Whereas controls had wider CDR3 length ranges, HIV repertoires had narrower ones. In the period from about 2004 to 2017, blood was collected, possibly under older ART regimens.

Comment on this clone: Its antigen remains unknown. A read error may produce the germline difference seen at one junction end.

The chain is built from TRBV7-7 and TRBJ2-5; the D gene is possibly TRBD1 (5 bases). The material was unsorted PBMCs, obtained 3.1 years after starting antiretroviral therapy. This receptor was obtained from a young man with HIV. CDR3 in amino acids: CASSSYRKETQYF. The CDR3, as DNA: TGTGCTAGCAGCTCATACAGGAAAGAGACCCAGTACTTC.